These T cell receptor beta chains were read from a single sample in a study of T cell responses to AZD1222 COVID-19 vaccine. The method was immunoSEQ multiplex PCR; TCRdb's version includes in-frame clones alone and lacks a portion of them. The data contain around 100,000 clones, more than 75% of them singletons. The sample was peripheral blood, taken on day 0 of MenACWY control vaccination. These receptor sequences come from an adult in good health. Each CDR3 is given with its conserved first and last residue. The D gene is left open where the match is weak. The size entry is marked missing in some rows and otherwise reads once, few, many or a size class.

>NA|TRBV15|TRBJ1-5|NA
TGTGCCACCAGCAATCAGGGCGGCAATCAGCCCCAGCATTTT
CATSNQGGNQPQHF
>NA|TRBV12-3/TRBV12-4|TRBJ1-1|NA
TGTGCCAGCAGTTTGGGGGGCCCCTTCCCTTTCTTT
CASSLGGPFPFF
>NA|TRBV28|TRBJ2-5|few
TGTGCCAGCAGTCCTTCGCGAAGGACTAAAGAGACCCAGTACTTC
CASSPSRRTKETQYF
>NA|TRBV2|TRBJ2-7|NA
TGTGCCAGCGCGAGCCAATCGAAGGATGTGGGGGAGCAGTACTTC
CASASQSKDVGEQYF
>NA|TRBV18|TRBJ2-1|NA
TGTGCCAGCTCACGCAGATCCCCCATAATGGGTGAGCAGTTCTTC
CASSRRSPIMGEQFF
>NA|TRBV7-2|TRBJ2-3|once
TGTGCCAGCAGCGTAACTAGAACGGATACGCAGTATTTT
CASSVTRTDTQYF
>NA|TRBV15|TRBJ1-1|NA
TGTGCCACCAGTAAGCTCCGCTACATGAACACTGAAGCTTTCTTT
CATSKLRYMNTEAFF
>NA|TRBV11-3|TRBJ2-3|NA
TGTGCCAGCAGCCTGGACTATAGCACAGATACGCAGTATTTT
CASSLDYSTDTQYF
>NA|TRBV4-2|TRBJ1-5|once
TGTGCCAGCAGCCAAGATCCGCGTTCTAGTCAGCCCCAGCATTTT
CASSQDPRSSQPQHF
>NA|TRBV11-2|TRBJ2-5|NA
TGTGCCAGCAGCTTAGTATGGGGGCAAGAGACCCAGTACTTC
CASSLVWGQETQYF
>TRBD1|TRBV4-1|TRBJ2-3|NA
TGCGCCAGCAGCCAAACAGGGGGCACAGATACGCAGTATTTT
CASSQTGGTDTQYF
>NA|TRBV20-1|TRBJ2-7|once
TGCAGCTTAGCGACTACCTACGAGCAGTACTTC
CSLATTYEQYF
>TRBD1|TRBV30|TRBJ2-5|NA
TGTGCCTGGATAGGTATTCAGGGGGCAGTAGGAGAGACCCAGTACTTC
CAWIGIQGAVGETQYF
>NA|TRBV7-9|TRBJ1-1|few
TGTGCCAGCAGCTCGGGGACGGTACCCTGGACTGAAGCTTTCTTT
CASSSGTVPWTEAFF
>NA|TRBV10-3|TRBJ1-2|NA
TGTGCCATCAGTGAGGGGGGAAAGGGCTACACCTTC
CAISEGGKGYTF
>TRBD2|TRBV19|TRBJ2-7|NA
TGTGCCAGTAGTATCGGACTAGGGGACGAGCAGTACTTC
CASSIGLGDEQYF
>NA|TRBV6-2/TRBV6-3|TRBJ2-5|NA
TGTGCCAGCAGTTACTCCACAAGGGGAACCCAAGAGACCCAGTACTTC
CASSYSTRGTQETQYF
>TRBD1|TRBV7-9|TRBJ2-3|NA
TGTGCCAGCAGCTCCGGACAGGGAAGATTTTCAGATACGCAGTATTTT
CASSSGQGRFSDTQYF
>NA|TRBV28|TRBJ1-2|few
TGTGCCAGCACCAAAAGGGGCTACGACTATGGCTACACCTTC
CASTKRGYDYGYTF
>NA|TRBV25-1|TRBJ2-7|NA
TGTGCCAGCAGTGAATCCGGGACTGAATACGAGCAGTACTTC
CASSESGTEYEQYF
>TRBD2|TRBV6-5|TRBJ2-1|NA
TGTGCCAGCATCCACGGGGGGGACCTCTACAATGAGCAGTTCTTC
CASIHGGDLYNEQFF
>NA|TRBV5-4|TRBJ1-5|NA
TGTGCCAGCAGCTTGGGGGTCGGGGGCAATCAGCCCCAGCATTTT
CASSLGVGGNQPQHF
>TRBD2|TRBV7-3|TRBJ2-2|NA
TGTGCCAGCAGCTTTGGGACTAGCGGGGATACCGGGGAGCTGTTTTTT
CASSFGTSGDTGELFF
>TRBD2|TRBV5-1|TRBJ2-3|NA
TGCGCCAGCAGCTTAGTATCAGCGGGAGGGCTAGATACGCAGTATTTT
CASSLVSAGGLDTQYF
>NA|TRBV6-5|TRBJ2-5|NA
TGTGCCAGCAGGGTAGGCAGGGAGGACCAGTACTTC
CASRVGREDQYF
>NA|TRBV28|TRBJ1-3|once
TGTGCCAGCTTTGAGGGGTCCTCTGGAAACACCATATATTTT
CASFEGSSGNTIYF
>TRBD1|TRBV2|TRBJ1-4|NA
TGTGCCAGCAGTCAATACAGGGGCGCTAATGAAAAACTGTTTTTT
CASSQYRGANEKLFF
>NA|TRBV19|TRBJ1-5|NA
TGTGCCAGTAGTATCCTATCGTCGGGGGGACAGCCCCAGCATTTT
CASSILSSGGQPQHF
>NA|TRBV6-2/TRBV6-3|TRBJ1-6|NA
TGTGCCAGCAGTTACTCTCTGCCCGGGTCACCCCTCCACTTT
CASSYSLPGSPLHF
>NA|TRBV5-8|TRBJ2-5|NA
TGTGCCAGCAGACCACTCTCAGGGGAAACCCAGTACTTC
CASRPLSGETQYF
>NA|TRBV7-9|TRBJ1-5|NA
TGTGCCAGCAGCTTTGGAGTCAAGGGCAGCAATCAGCCCCAGCATTTT
CASSFGVKGSNQPQHF
>TRBD2|TRBV11-3|TRBJ2-1|few
TGTGCCAGCAGCGACCACGCGGGGGGCTCCTACAATGAGCAGTTCTTC
CASSDHAGGSYNEQFF
>TRBD1|TRBV5-1|TRBJ1-2|NA
TGCGCCAGCAGCTTGGGAGGGGGCGAGCTCGGCGGCTACACCTTC
CASSLGGGELGGYTF
>NA|TRBV27|TRBJ1-3|NA
TGTGCCAGCAGTTTATCTAGCTCTGGAAACACCATATATTTT
CASSLSSSGNTIYF
>NA|TRBV2|TRBJ1-4|NA
TGTGCCAGCTGCAGAGCAACTAATGAAAAACTGTTTTTT
CASCRATNEKLFF
>TRBD1|TRBV2|TRBJ1-2|NA
TGTGCCAGCAGTAAGGACAGGCAGTATGGCTACACCTTC
CASSKDRQYGYTF
>TRBD2|TRBV2|TRBJ2-7|NA
TGTGCCAGCAGCATCACTAGCGTCGAGCAGTACTTC
CASSITSVEQYF
>NA|TRBV19|TRBJ2-3|NA
TGTGCCAGTAGTATAGATCTGGGCGGGACGGAGGGAGATACGCAGTATTTT
CASSIDLGGTEGDTQYF
>NA|TRBV20-1|TRBJ2-3|NA
TGCAGTGCTAGATTACGAAGAGTGCAGTATTTT
CSARLRRVQYF
>NA|TRBV7-3|TRBJ1-5|NA
TGTGCCAGCAGCCCCCGGGAGGGCAATCAGCCCCAGCATTTT
CASSPREGNQPQHF
>NA|TRBV19|TRBJ2-2|once
TGTGCCAGTAGTATTCTGCGGGACTACACCGGGGAGCTGTTTTTT
CASSILRDYTGELFF